The next 32 T cell receptor beta chains were all read from a single sample in a study of T cells after yellow fever vaccination. One entry per CDR3 protein results from TCRdb running MiXCR on the 5' RACE reads. The sample includes roughly 300,000 distinct CDR3 sequences, 6.5% to 8.5% of them seen just once. Sequenced material: PBMCs, taken approximately 47 days after the first yellow fever vaccination. Every receptor here comes from a man between 18 and 29 years old who received the YFV17D yellow fever vaccine.

This chain joins TRBV6-1 and TRBJ2-3; 10 positions match TRBD2. Germline loops: CDR1 MNHNS, CDR2 SASEGT. This CDR3 comprises 17 residues. With V trimmed by 5 bases and J by 2 bases, 10 bases remained unmatched. This chain's CDR3 is CASSRNELAGDTDTQYF. In DNA, the CDR3 is TGTGCCAGCAGTCGAAACGAGCTAGCGGGGGACACAGATACGCAGTATTTT.

This clonotype came up many times. This rearrangement joins TRBV29-1 to TRBJ2-7, with 9 bases matching TRBD1. V was clipped by 5 bases and J by 4 bases; unmatched bases: 3. The CDR3 has 12 residues. Germline CDR1 reads SQVTM; CDR2 reads ANQGSEA. CDR3 sequence reads: CSVWTGEYEQYF. CDR3 nucleotide sequence: TGCAGCGTTTGGACAGGGGAATACGAGCAGTACTTC.

The table lists this clonotype with a few counts. The chain recombines TRBV15 with TRBJ1-5, with 10 nucleotides matching TRBD1. V lost 3 bases to trimming and J lost 3 bases; unmatched junction nucleotides: 5. Germline CDR1 reads LNHNV; CDR2 reads YYDKDF (reference sequence). This CDR3 comprises 16 residues. CDR3 sequence reads: CATSRIGQGVNQPQHF. In DNA, the CDR3 is TGTGCCACCAGCAGGATAGGACAGGGGGTCAATCAGCCCCAGCATTTT.

This clonotype occurred a few times. This sequence joins TRBV12-3 or TRBV12-4 and TRBJ1-6; 8 bases fit TRBD1. V trimming: 11 bases; J trimming: 5 bases; junction bases outside the gene matches: 8. The CDR3 extends over 14 amino acids. The CDR3 here is CADLGQGDNSPLHF. The CDR3 coding sequence is TGTGCCGATCTCGGACAGGGAGATAATTCACCCCTCCACTTT.

At least ten counts were recorded for this clonotype. The CDR3 nucleotides are TGTGCCGCCCGAAGCGGGGGGGCCGCAGATACGCAGTATTTT. Amino acid sequence: CAARSGGAADTQYF. The chain joins TRBV27 to TRBJ2-3; 10 bases match TRBD2. The junction had 9 bases not matched to a gene; V was cut back by 11 bases and J by 4 bases. The germline V gene has CDR1 MNHEY and CDR2 SMNVEV (reference sequence). The CDR3 contains 14 residues.

The chain combines TRBV20-1 with TRBJ2-7; 8 bases align to TRBD2. Germline-derived CDR1 and CDR2 are DFQATT and SNEGSKA (reference sequence). The CDR3 has 14 residues. The V and J ends lost 3 bases and 2 bases, in that order; junction bases with no gene match: 6. The CDR3 loop is CSASPPGGAYEQYF. The CDR3 nucleotides are TGCAGTGCTAGCCCCCCGGGGGGGGCCTACGAGCAGTACTTC.

This clonotype was picked up a small number of times. V usage is TRBV30 and J usage is TRBJ1-3, with a possible D match to TRBD1 (5 bases). Germline V CDR1 and CDR2: GTSNPN, SVGIG (reference sequence). Between the trimmed V and J ends, which lost 0 bases and 2 bases, there was a span of 17 bases. CDR3 length: 17 residues. The CDR3 DNA is TGTGCCTGGAGTGTCGCCGGGACTATTGTCGCTGGAAACACCATATATTTT. This translates into CAWSVAGTIVAGNTIYF.

J is TRBJ2-3 and V is TRBV5-1, with D possibly being TRBD2 (6 bases). Trimming took off 4 bases at V and 4 bases at J, with 19 bases between the two ends. The germline CDR1 and CDR2 sequences are SGHRS and YFSETQ. This CDR3 is 16 amino acids long. The CDR3 spells CASSPSGVSGADTQYF. As DNA, the CDR3 is TGCGCCAGCAGCCCTTCGGGAGTTTCGGGAGCAGATACGCAGTATTTT.

The chain links TRBV18 to TRBJ1-2; TRBD1 is a possible D gene (5 bases). The V and J ends lost 6 bases and 4 bases respectively, with 18 bases between them. CDR1 KGHSH and CDR2 LQKENI come from the germline V gene. This CDR3 region has 15 residues. The CDR3 nucleotides are TGTGCCAGCTCCCCCCGGGGCCAAGACTCCTATGGCTACACCTTC. Translation: CASSPRGQDSYGYTF.

The V and J genes are TRBV7-2 and TRBJ1-1, with D unclear. This CDR3 region has 16 residues. In germline, CDR1 is SGHTA, CDR2 FQGNSA. The V and J ends lost 0 bases and 1 base respectively, with 12 bases between them. In nucleotides, the CDR3 is TGTGCCAGCAGCTTAGCCAACTTTGGTGGGAACACTGAAGCTTTCTTT. This codes for CASSLANFGGNTEAFF.

In this sample, this clonotype turned up a few times. The chain recombines TRBV7-3 with TRBJ2-7, with TRBD2 identical over 8 bases. In germline, CDR1 is SGHTA, CDR2 FQGTGA. The CDR3 is made up of 15 amino acids. Unmatched junction bases numbered 3, after V lost 2 bases and J lost 0 bases. This CDR3 is CASSLRGGSSYEQYF. CDR3 in DNA: TGTGCCAGCAGCTTACGGGGGGGGAGCTCCTACGAGCAGTACTTC.

The CDR3 reads CASSLTESYNEQFF. In DNA form, the CDR3 reads TGTGCCAGCAGCTTAACTGAGTCCTACAATGAGCAGTTCTTC. This chain connects TRBV7-9 to TRBJ2-1; D unresolved. The V end was cut by 2 bases, the J end by 1 base, with 6 bases between. This CDR3 has 14 amino acids. From germline, CDR1 is SEHNR and CDR2 FQNEAQ (reference sequence).

V usage is TRBV7-9 and J usage is TRBJ2-5; D call uncertain. This CDR3 region has 15 residues. Trimming shortened V by 2 bases and J by 2 bases, and 12 bases separated the two germline ends. Germline V CDR1 and CDR2: SEHNR, FQNEAQ (reference sequence). CDR3 residues: CASSLNMQAQETQYF. CDR3 sequence (DNA): TGTGCCAGCAGCTTAAATATGCAGGCTCAAGAGACCCAGTACTTC.

V gene TRBV6-6 combines with J gene TRBJ2-3, with unresolved D. Germline V gene data show CDR1 as MNHNY and CDR2 as SVGAGI (reference sequence). The CDR3 runs to 11 residues. With 6 bases removed from V and 5 bases from J, the gap between germline ends came to 6 bases. CDR3 in DNA: TGTGCCAGCAGCACCCGAGATACGCAGTATTTT. Translation: CASSTRDTQYF.

This clonotype has only a few counts. The chain combines TRBV12-5 with TRBJ2-3; D not resolved. V dropped 6 bases and J dropped 2 bases, with 18 bases sitting between them. Per germline, CDR1 LGHNT and CDR2 FRNRAP. CDR3 length: 16 amino acids. The CDR3 nucleotides are TGTGCTAGTGGCCCCGGCGTCGGCGGTGCCACAGATACGCAGTATTTT. It codes for CASGPGVGGATDTQYF.

There are a few counts of this clonotype. The CDR3: CASQVGTGYNEQFF. The CDR3 nucleotides are TGTGCCAGTCAAGTGGGGACGGGCTACAATGAGCAGTTCTTC. J is TRBJ2-1 and V is TRBV28; D tentatively fits TRBD1 or TRBD2 (5 bases each). Germline values: CDR1 MDHEN, CDR2 SYDVKM. Trimming removed 9 bases at V and 3 bases at J, with 15 bases between. There are 14 residues in the CDR3.

This clonotype was recorded a few times. The J gene is TRBJ2-7, the V gene TRBV20-1; 10 nucleotides align to TRBD2. V was pared by 3 bases and J by 3 bases, with 5 bases of the junction left unmatched. Germline V gives CDR1 DFQATT, CDR2 SNEGSKA (reference sequence). The CDR3 has 14 amino acids. The CDR3 protein is CSAREPSGGYEQYF. The CDR3 nucleotides are TGCAGTGCTAGGGAGCCTAGCGGGGGCTACGAGCAGTACTTC.

This clonotype has more than one count but fewer than ten. The J gene is TRBJ1-3, the V gene TRBV3-1, with TRBD1 identical over 9 bases. The V gene's germline CDR1 is LGHDT and CDR2 YNNKEL (reference sequence). V trimming: 4 bases; J trimming: 2 bases; junction bases outside the gene matches: 3. The CDR3 sequence is 15 residues long. This chain's CDR3 is CASSPRQGAGNTIYF. The CDR3 bases are TGTGCCAGCAGCCCTAGACAGGGGGCTGGAAACACCATATATTTT.

This clonotype has more than one count but fewer than ten. The CDR3 DNA reads as TGCGCCAGCAGCGTGGAAGGAGGCTACGAGCAGTACTTC. It yields the protein CASSVEGGYEQYF. V gene TRBV5-1 combines with J gene TRBJ2-7; tentative D call: TRBD2 (5 bases). Germline CDR1 and CDR2: SGHRS and YFSETQ. Deletions cut 4 bases from V and 3 bases from J, with 11 bases between. This CDR3 spans 13 amino acids.

There are a few counts of this clonotype. This sequence joins TRBV6-1 and TRBJ2-7; 8 nucleotides align to TRBD1. Unmatched junction bases numbered 5, after V lost 6 bases and J lost 1 base. This CDR3 contains 14 residues. Germline lookup yields CDR1 MNHNS and CDR2 SASEGT. CDR3 in amino acids: CASRGTGRSYEQYF. The CDR3 DNA follows: TGTGCCAGCAGGGGGACAGGCCGTTCCTACGAGCAGTACTTC.

V usage is TRBV12-3 or TRBV12-4 and J usage is TRBJ1-1; D might be TRBD1 (6 bases). The CDR3 sequence is 16 residues long. Between the trimmed V and J ends, which lost 5 bases and 7 bases, there was a span of 23 bases. In DNA form, the CDR3 reads TGTGCCAGCAGTCTCAATACAGGGCCCCTAGGTGGTGAAGCTTTCTTT. This translates into CASSLNTGPLGGEAFF.

The gene calls are TRBV20-1 and TRBJ1-5, with D unclear. V was pared by 1 base and J by 4 bases, with 8 bases between. This CDR3 spans 13 amino acids. From germline, CDR1 is DFQATT and CDR2 SNEGSKA (reference sequence). The CDR3 sequence is CSARARFNQPQHF. CDR3 in DNA: TGCAGTGCTAGAGCCCGGTTTAATCAGCCCCAGCATTTT.

The chain employs TRBV7-9 and TRBJ1-6; 7 bases are a match to TRBD1. J lost 7 bases, V lost 5 bases, and 5 bases had no gene match. The CDR3 is made up of 14 amino acids. Germline CDR1 SEHNR, CDR2 FQNEAQ (reference sequence). The CDR3 DNA reads TGTGCCAGCAGCACAGGGGAAATCAATTCACCCCTCCACTTT. The encoded protein is CASSTGEINSPLHF.

V usage is TRBV5-6 and J usage is TRBJ1-5; D uncertain. Germline CDR1 SGHDT, CDR2 YYEEEE. The V end was cut by 2 bases, the J end by 5 bases, with 17 bases between. The CDR3 contains 16 residues. DNA for the CDR3: TGTGCCAGCAGCTTAAGGTCCCACCTTCTATATCAGCCCCAGCATTTT. As protein: CASSLRSHLLYQPQHF.

This clonotype was found many times. The rearrangement links TRBV6-4 to TRBJ2-3, with 9 positions matching TRBD2. CDR3 length equals 15 residues. CDR1 is MRHNA and CDR2 is SNTAGT in the germline V gene. V shed 4 bases, J shed 0 bases, and the junction held 2 bases outside the gene matches. The CDR3 coding sequence is TGTGCCAGCAGTGGCGGGGGGGCCAGCACAGATACGCAGTATTTT. It translates to CASSGGGASTDTQYF.

This clonotype was seen repeatedly, ten times or more. V gene TRBV18 combines with J gene TRBJ2-7; 9 bases align to TRBD1. Looked up from germline, CDR1 is KGHSH and CDR2 is LQKENI. The V and J ends lost 3 bases and 6 bases, in that order; junction bases with no gene match: 0. The CDR3 sequence is 12 residues long. The CDR3 sequence is CASSPDRGEQYV. The CDR3 DNA is TGTGCCAGCTCACCGGACAGGGGCGAGCAGTACGTC.

The chain combines TRBV4-3 with TRBJ1-5; D unclear. Germline V gene data show CDR1 as LGHNA and CDR2 as YSLEER. V was trimmed by 0 bases and J by 4 bases, leaving 10 bases between them. CDR3 length: 15 amino acids. In DNA form, the CDR3 reads TGCGCCAGCAGCCAAGATCGTCGGTATAATCAGCCCCAGCATTTT. It codes for CASSQDRRYNQPQHF.

CDR3: CASSGPRWDRGFTYEQYV. The CDR3 nucleotides read TGTGCCAGCAGTGGTCCCCGGTGGGACAGGGGGTTCACCTACGAGCAGTACGTC. V gene TRBV6-1 combines with J gene TRBJ2-7, with TRBD1 matching 11 bases. The CDR3 contains 18 residues. Germline V gene sequence: CDR1 MNHNS, CDR2 SASEGT. J was trimmed by 2 bases and V by 4 bases; bases with no gene match: 13.

This clonotype showed up just a few times. The gene calls are TRBV27 and TRBJ1-2, with no clear D. This CDR3 contains 15 residues. V was trimmed by 2 bases and J by 4 bases, leaving 14 bases between them. The V gene's germline CDR1 is MNHEY and CDR2 SMNVEV (reference sequence). The CDR3 region is CASSLNSPSGYGYTF. In nucleotides, the CDR3 is TGTGCCAGCAGTTTAAACTCCCCGTCAGGCTATGGCTACACCTTC.

The table lists this clonotype with a few counts. The chain carries TRBV5-1 and TRBJ1-3; D remains ambiguous. The CDR3 consists of 14 residues. The V end was cut by 0 bases, the J end by 2 bases, with 6 bases between. Germline CDR1 is SGHRS and CDR2 is YFSETQ. The CDR3: CASSLVGPGNTIYF. The CDR3 DNA reads as TGCGCCAGCAGCTTGGTAGGGCCTGGAAACACCATATATTTT.

The chain couples TRBV12-3 or TRBV12-4 to TRBJ1-4, with D possibly TRBD1 on 5 matching bases. Trimming pared 2 bases from V and 4 bases from J, leaving 14 bases between. This CDR3 spans 16 amino acids. The CDR3 DNA follows: TGTGCCAGCAGTTTAAAATTTGACAGCCGTAATGAAAAACTGTTTTTT. Translating gives CASSLKFDSRNEKLFF.

This sequence joins TRBV11-2 and TRBJ2-3, with TRBD2 matching over 14 bases. This CDR3 region has 18 residues. Germline V gives CDR1 SGHAT, CDR2 FQNNGV. The ends lost 4 bases at V and 5 bases at J; junction bases unmatched: 11. The CDR3: CASSSIPTSGGAGDTQYF. CDR3 nucleotide sequence: TGTGCCAGCAGCTCCATCCCGACTAGCGGGGGGGCAGGAGATACGCAGTATTTT.